This entry lists 5 T cell receptor beta chains sequenced from one sample in a study of blood T cell repertoires in COVID-19. Using immunoSEQ multiplex PCR, the repertoire was profiled, and TCRdb retains in-frame clones only, with some absent. This table holds some 390,000 clones, just under 90% found once. Sequencing was done on a sample of PBMCs or T cells enriched from blood (not recorded which). The receptors were sampled from a woman aged 25 to 39 who had recovered from COVID-19.

This chain links TRBV30 with TRBJ2-1; the match to TRBD1 covers 8 bases. V lost 3 bases and J lost 5; bases outside the gene matches: 3. In germline, CDR1 is GTSNPN, CDR2 SVGIG (reference sequence). CDR3 length equals 13 residues. The CDR3 reads CAWRGTGHNEQFF. The CDR3 nucleotides read TGTGCCTGGAGAGGGACAGGACACAATGAGCAGTTCTTC.

This chain links TRBV3-1 (or the pseudogene TRBV3-2) with TRBJ1-1, with D possibly matching TRBD1 (5 bases). The germline V gene encodes CDR1 LGHDT and CDR2 YNNKEL (reference sequence). This CDR3 comprises 15 residues. The V gene lost 4 bases and the J gene lost 11 bases, with 23 bases spanning the gap. Here the CDR3 reads CASSLSSGSRRGAFF. The CDR3, as DNA: TGTGCCAGCAGCCTCTCGTCCGGGAGCCGGCGGGGGGCTTTCTTT.

The V call is TRBV3-1 (or the pseudogene TRBV3-2), the J call TRBJ2-1; 8 bases line up with TRBD1. Looked up from germline, CDR1 is LGHDT and CDR2 is YNNKEL (reference sequence). Trimming removed 1 base from V and 15 bases from J; junction bases left unmatched: 11. The length of the CDR3 is 14 residues. CDR3 DNA sequence: TGTGCCAGCAGCCAAGCGAGACAGGGGACTGTGCGGTTCTTC. This gives the protein CASSQARQGTVRFF.

This clone appeared a single time. The V call is TRBV28, the J call TRBJ1-2; TRBD1 might be the D (6 bases). Trimming removed 6 bases at V and 4 bases at J, with 12 bases between. The germline V gene encodes CDR1 MDHEN and CDR2 SYDVKM. The CDR3 has 13 amino acids. The CDR3 region has the DNA TGTGCCAGCAGGGACAGCCGGCCCTATGGCTACACCTTC. This gives the protein CASRDSRPYGYTF.

The chain has TRBV30 and TRBJ1-1; D gene uncertain. V was shortened by 6 bases and J by 5 bases, with 7 bases between the two germline ends. This CDR3 is built from 10 residues. Germline V gene data show CDR1 as GTSNPN and CDR2 as SVGIG (reference sequence). The DNA for the CDR3 is TGTGCCTGCCAGTGGACTGAAGCTTTCTTT. Protein sequence: CACQWTEAFF.